What follows is one T cell receptor beta chain and its context. Its specific antigen is unknown. One base away there is no much larger clone; base qualities are not given. Each collaborating institution followed its own protocols to collect whole blood in K2EDTA tubes. For TCRbeta analysis, collaborators shipped samples in one of three forms: frozen whole blood, isolated PBMCs, or DNA extracted from either of those sample types. The immunoSEQ Assay, a bias-controlled multiplex PCR, was used to amplify TCRbeta CDR3 regions from genomic DNA. The published analysis was carried out like this. Within the assay, amplification of reference gene primers was used to estimate how many nucleated cells each sample contained. Sequence reads were collapsed and filtered to measure the absolute abundance of every unique TCRbeta CDR3 rearrangement. For each sample, productive Simpson clonality was calculated as the square root of Simpson's diversity index across productive rearrangements. As stored in TCRdb, this immuneACCESS dataset retains in-frame rearrangements with V and J assigned. A fraction of the clones does not appear; measured against another copy, unresolved V genes explain less than half of the discrepancy, and the remainder lacks a known reason. V, J and clone size were drawn from that table, and D and trimming were deduced from the DNA. The sample profile shows roughly 250,000 clones; about 87% of them were found once. The biggest ten clones account for approximately 9% of the sample.

The germline V gene yields MNHNS for CDR1 and SASEGT for CDR2. V and J lose 1 base and 0 bases, and a span of 7 bases separates them. The CDR3 contains 15 residues, cysteine and phenylalanine counted. The entry retains the CDR3 DNA only, 45 bases that are in frame from base 1. These data belong to a study of blood T cell repertoires in COVID-19 (dated by TCRdb to 2019 to 2021). Regarding the research as a whole: Samples from collaborators originated in the United States, Italy and Spain and spanned both the acute and convalescent phases of COVID-19. The material from the prospective study consisted of cDNA or gDNA derived from T cells, B-cell-depleted T cells, or PBMCs. Deeply sampled blood TCRbeta repertoires from subjects exposed to, actively infected with, or recovered from COVID-19 were included in the dataset. A freely available public database, intended as a resource for researchers studying the immune response to SARS-CoV-2, is where the repertoires were released. Samples were obtained from the ongoing ImmuneRACE study (first 160 participants) and from 1,254 subjects provided by 6 global collaborators. A de-identified subject ID, COVID-19 status, age in years and sex were almost always included in the sample metadata. Where available, HLA class I and class II types were obtained from metadata supplied by the sample provider rather than from assay-based typing. Study-level results and caveats: Clinical and demographic metadata were provided uncurated, with the amount varying by source and participant.

This sequence originates from a human donor in a cohort sampled during active COVID-19. Sample: peripheral blood. The sequence joins TRBV6-1 to TRBJ1-3; the D gene is not confidently resolved. Here the CDR3 is given as CASSEGGFSGNTIYF. Read as DNA, the sequence is TGTGCCAGCAGTGAAGGAGGGTTCTCTGGAAACACCATATATTTT.